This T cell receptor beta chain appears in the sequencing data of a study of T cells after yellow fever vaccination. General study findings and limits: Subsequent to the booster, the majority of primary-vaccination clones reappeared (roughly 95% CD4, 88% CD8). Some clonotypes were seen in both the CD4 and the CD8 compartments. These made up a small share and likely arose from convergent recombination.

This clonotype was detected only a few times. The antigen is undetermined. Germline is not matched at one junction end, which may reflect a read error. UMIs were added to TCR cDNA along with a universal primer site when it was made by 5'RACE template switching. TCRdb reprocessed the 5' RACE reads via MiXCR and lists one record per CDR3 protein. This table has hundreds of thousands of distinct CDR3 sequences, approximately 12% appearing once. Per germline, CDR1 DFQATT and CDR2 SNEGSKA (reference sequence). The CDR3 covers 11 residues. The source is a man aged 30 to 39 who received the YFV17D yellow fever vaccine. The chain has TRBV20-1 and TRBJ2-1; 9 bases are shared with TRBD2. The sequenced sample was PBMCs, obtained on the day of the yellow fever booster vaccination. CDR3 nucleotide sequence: TGCAGTGCTAGAGCACCGGGACTAGCAATATTC. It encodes CSARAPGLAIF.